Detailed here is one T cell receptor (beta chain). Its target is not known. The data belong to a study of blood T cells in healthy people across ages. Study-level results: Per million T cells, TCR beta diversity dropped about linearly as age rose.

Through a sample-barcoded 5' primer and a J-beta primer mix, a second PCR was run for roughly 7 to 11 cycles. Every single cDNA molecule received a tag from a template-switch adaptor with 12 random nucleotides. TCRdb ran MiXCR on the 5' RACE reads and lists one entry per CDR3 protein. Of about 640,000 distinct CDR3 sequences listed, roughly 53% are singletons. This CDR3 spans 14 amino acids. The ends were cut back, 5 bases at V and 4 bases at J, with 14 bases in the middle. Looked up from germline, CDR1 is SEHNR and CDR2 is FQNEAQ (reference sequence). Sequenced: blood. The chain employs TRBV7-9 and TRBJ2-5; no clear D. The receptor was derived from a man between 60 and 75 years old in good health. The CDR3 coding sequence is TGTGCCAGCAGCACGACCTTCGCTCGAGAGACCCAGTACTTC. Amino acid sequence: CASSTTFARETQYF.